The source of this T cell receptor beta chain is a study of identical twins. Whole-study results and caveats: Models, which agreed with sharing between unrelated individuals, nonetheless underestimated the out-of-frame TCR alpha sharing seen in monozygotic twins. Out-of-frame alpha sequences shared by twins showed excess low generation probability. Fewer insertions characterized abundant cord blood beta clonotypes, whereas memory repertoires showed none.

As for this clonotype: Antigen unknown.

In TCRdb, the 5' RACE reads were re-called with MiXCR into one record per CDR3 protein. The sample comprises fewer than 550,000 distinct CDR3 sequences, more than 13% of which are singletons, and approximately 0.98% rests with the top ten. The same specimen was also included in a second study, on yellow fever vaccine responses in identical twins.

The sequence was collected from a woman aged 18-30 years in good health. Sequenced sample: CD4+ T cells sorted from blood.

CDR3 loop: CASSLDRRNQYF. The DNA for the CDR3 is TGTGCCAGCAGCTTAGACCGGCGTAACCAGTACTTC. This sequence joins TRBV7-2 and TRBJ2-5; no definite D call. The CDR3 is 12 amino acids. Looked up from germline, CDR1 is SGHTA and CDR2 is FQGNSA. Trimming left V 1 base short and J 10 bases short, with 10 bases between.